Below are 2 T cell receptor beta chains sequenced from a single sample in a study of shared clonotypes between healthy human individuals (dated by TCRdb to about 2020). The library was obtained by the immunoSEQ multiplex PCR assay. In its TCRdb copy, this immuneACCESS table keeps in-frame sequences only and misses some clones. Where compared with another copy, unresolved V genes explain less than half of these, and the others have no known cause. The sample includes 2,500,000 or so clones, with 80% to 95% observed a single time. The ten largest account for 0.36% of the sample. Sequenced: naive CD4+ T cells from PBMCs. The intended sense of this specimen's cell subset or site label: CD45RA+ positively selected. Source of these receptors: a man in his late teens or twenties in good health. Some clones in this sample may be carry-over from other donors' samples.

The chain couples TRBV6-5 to TRBJ1-6; 11 bases agree with TRBD1. The CDR3 runs 15 residues. Germline V gene sequence: CDR1 MNHEY, CDR2 SVGAGI. Losses at the gene ends were 5 bases for V and 14 bases for J; bases not matched to a gene: 11. The CDR3 sequence is CASSLAGTGGGTLHF. The CDR3, as DNA: TGTGCCAGCAGTCTTGCCGGGACAGGGGGTGGCACCCTCCACTTT.

The chain links TRBV7-2 to TRBJ2-5; D not certain. CDR3 length: 14 residues. Looked up from germline, CDR1 is SGHTA and CDR2 is FQGNSA. Trimming stripped 3 bases from V and 7 bases from J, with 15 bases between. The CDR3 sequence: CASSFDGPLGTQYF. CDR3 nucleotides: TGTGCCAGCAGCTTTGACGGTCCTTTGGGGACCCAGTACTTC. Based on the CDR3 plus reference TRBV7-2 and TRBJ2-5, the full variable domain is GAGVSQSPSNKVTEKGKDVELRCDPISGHTALYWYRQSLGQGLEFLIYFQGNSAPDKSGLPSDRFSAERTGGSVSTLTIQRTQQEDSAVYLCASSFDGPLGTQYFGPGTRLLVL.